Each of the 31 T cell receptor beta chains below was sequenced from the same sample in a study of blood T cell repertoires in COVID-19. This table comes from immunoSEQ multiplex PCR, and its TCRdb copy is limited to in-frame clones, with some not included. This sample has 96,000 or so clones, with approximately 90% found just once. Sequenced sample: peripheral blood. The origin of the receptors is a human donor with COVID-19, enrolled during active disease. The donor label of this sample is uncertain.

J is TRBJ2-1 and V is TRBV27, with D tentatively TRBD2 (5 bases). Per the germline V gene, CDR1 is MNHEY and CDR2 is SMNVEV (reference sequence). The CDR3 has 15 residues. Trimming removed 6 bases at V and 0 bases at J, with 12 bases between. DNA of the CDR3: TGTGCCAGCAGGGCTCGGGGAAGCTCCTACAATGAGCAGTTCTTC. Translating gives CASRARGSSYNEQFF.

The chain is built from TRBV12-3 or TRBV12-4 and TRBJ1-2, with TRBD1 matching 7 bases. The CDR3 has 12 amino acids. V lost 5 bases to trimming and J lost 7 bases; unmatched junction nucleotides: 4. The CDR3 DNA reads as TGTGCCAGCAGTGAAACAGGGGCTGGCTACACCTTC. It encodes CASSETGAGYTF.

The V gene is TRBV4-1, the J gene TRBJ2-7; no reliable D call. CDR1 is MGHRA, CDR2 YSYEKL, per germline. V was trimmed by 2 bases and J by 2 bases, leaving 19 bases between them. There are 17 residues in the CDR3. In DNA, the CDR3 is TGCGCCAGCAGCCAACCACGGCCGGTTAGCAGTACCTACGAGCAGTACTTC. This encodes CASSQPRPVSSTYEQYF.

This clone was observed a few times. CDR3 in amino acids: CASSYSGGLGYTF. Written as DNA, the CDR3 is TGTGCCAGCAGTTACTCAGGGGGCCTTGGCTACACCTTC. This chain links TRBV6-5 with TRBJ1-2; 7 bases are a match to TRBD1. V was clipped by 0 bases and J by 7 bases; unmatched bases: 2. Germline loops: CDR1 MNHEY, CDR2 SVGAGI. This CDR3 region has 13 residues.

The CDR3 sequence: CSVEGRSQGNTEAFF. CDR3 DNA sequence: TGCAGCGTTGAAGGGAGGTCACAGGGGAACACTGAAGCTTTCTTT. V and J are TRBV29-1 and TRBJ1-1; D is perhaps TRBD1 (6 bases). This CDR3 spans 15 amino acids. The germline gives CDR1 SQVTM, CDR2 ANQGSEA. V lost 1 base and J 1 base, leaving 13 bases between the germline ends.

V gene TRBV9 combines with J gene TRBJ2-2; 7 bases fit TRBD1. The CDR3 covers 15 residues. Germline CDR1 SGDLS, CDR2 YYNGEE. V dropped 3 bases and J dropped 3; count of bases not matched to a gene: 5. CDR3 DNA: TGTGCCAGCAGCGGAACAGGGGTCTACACCGGGGAGCTGTTTTTT. Its protein is CASSGTGVYTGELFF.

The chain joins TRBV5-1 to TRBJ1-2; a possible D gene is TRBD1 (6 bases). Germline V gene lookup returns CDR1 SGHRS and CDR2 YFSETQ. V lost 4 bases to trimming and J lost 3 bases, with 16 bases between them. This CDR3 has 15 residues. The CDR3 DNA is TGCGCCAGCAGCCCCGGCGGGGGCTTTGACTATGGCTACACCTTC. Protein: CASSPGGGFDYGYTF.

The V and J genes are TRBV28 and TRBJ2-7; no definite D call. Germline CDR1 is MDHEN and CDR2 is SYDVKM. CDR3 length: 11 amino acids. V was trimmed by 5 bases and J by 3 bases, leaving 5 bases between them. CDR3 sequence reads: CASSPGYEQYF. The CDR3 nucleotides are TGTGCCAGCAGTCCCGGCTACGAGCAGTACTTC.

This chain joins TRBV7-3 and TRBJ2-1; 9 bases line up with TRBD2. Trimming took 3 bases from V and 3 from J; bases not matched to a gene: 3. Germline V gene sequence: CDR1 SGHTA, CDR2 FQGTGA. The CDR3 consists of 15 residues. The CDR3: CASSFLAGIYNEQFF. The CDR3 DNA is TGTGCCAGCAGCTTTCTAGCGGGGATCTACAATGAGCAGTTCTTC. Based on the CDR3 plus reference TRBV7-3 and TRBJ2-1, the full variable domain is GAGVSQTPSNKVTEKGKYVELRCDPISGHTALYWYRQSLGQGPEFLIYFQGTGAADDSGLPNDRFFAVRPEGSVSTLKIQRTERGDSAVYLCASSFLAGIYNEQFFGPGTRLTVL.

The gene calls are TRBV10-3 and TRBJ2-6, with D perhaps matching TRBD1 (5 bases). The V gene lost 4 bases and the J gene lost 4 bases, with 17 bases spanning the gap. Per the germline V gene, CDR1 is ENHRY and CDR2 is SYGVKD. The CDR3 has 17 residues. CDR3 sequence reads: CAISGSWGFEGANVLTF. Written as DNA, the CDR3 is TGTGCCATCAGTGGGTCATGGGGCTTCGAGGGGGCCAACGTCCTGACTTTC.

The V gene is TRBV4-2, the J gene TRBJ2-5; D perhaps matches TRBD2 (5 bases). Germline lookup yields CDR1 LGHNA and CDR2 YNFKEQ. Trimming left V 0 bases short and J 5 bases short, with 7 bases between. The CDR3 has 13 residues. The CDR3 here is CASSQDTGETQYF. CDR3 sequence (DNA): TGTGCCAGCAGCCAAGATACGGGGGAGACCCAGTACTTC.

This chain joins TRBV9 and TRBJ2-4; D might be TRBD2 (5 bases). V lost 0 bases and J 1 base, leaving 8 bases between the germline ends. The germline CDR1 and CDR2 sequences are SGDLS and YYNGEE. This CDR3 spans 15 amino acids. CDR3 region: CASSVESGAKNIQYF. The CDR3 DNA sequence: TGTGCCAGCAGCGTAGAATCGGGGGCCAAAAACATTCAGTACTTC.

Only one count was recorded for this clone. J is TRBJ1-2 and V is TRBV5-4, with 10 bases that match TRBD1. Germline CDR1 SGHNT, CDR2 YYREEE (reference sequence). The J segment lost 6 bases and the V segment lost 4 bases, leaving 3 bases of the junction unmatched. This CDR3 has 13 residues. In DNA, the CDR3 is TGTGCCAGCAGCAGGGACAGGGGTGATGGCTACACCTTC. Protein sequence: CASSRDRGDGYTF.

Only a few counts were recorded for this clone. The rearrangement joins TRBV7-3 to TRBJ1-2; perhaps TRBD1 as D (6 bases). There are 13 residues in the CDR3. V was trimmed by 5 bases and J by 5 bases, leaving 12 bases between them. Germline V gene lookup returns CDR1 SGHTA and CDR2 FQGTGA. The CDR3 DNA reads as TGTGCCAGCAGCATGGACAGCTCTTATGGCTACACCTTC. Translated: CASSMDSSYGYTF.

The chain carries TRBV9 and TRBJ2-3; D unclear. Between the trimmed V and J ends, which lost 3 bases and 5 bases, there was a span of 7 bases. This CDR3 has 12 amino acids. The V gene's germline CDR1 is SGDLS and CDR2 YYNGEE. CDR3 amino acids: CASSASVDTQYF. As DNA, the CDR3 is TGTGCCAGCAGCGCCAGCGTAGATACGCAGTATTTT.

This chain links TRBV3-1 (or the pseudogene TRBV3-2) with TRBJ2-7, with 14 bases aligning to TRBD2. The trim removed 1 base at V and 0 bases at J, leaving 5 bases unmatched. The CDR3 is 18 residues long. Germline values: CDR1 LGHDT, CDR2 YNNKEL (reference sequence). The CDR3 here is CASSQVWTSGGSSYEQYF. In nucleotides, the CDR3 is TGTGCCAGCAGCCAAGTATGGACTAGCGGGGGGAGCTCCTACGAGCAGTACTTC.

This clone was detected only a few times. This chain uses TRBV19 with TRBJ1-2; 8 bases fit TRBD1. CDR1 and CDR2 from the germline V gene are LNHDA and SQIVND (reference sequence). Germline trimming cut 3 bases from V and 6 bases from J; bases unmatched to any gene: 15. The CDR3 loop spans 17 amino acids. The CDR3: CASSMGAGGFFPNGYTF. In DNA form, the CDR3 reads TGTGCCAGTAGTATGGGGGCAGGGGGCTTTTTCCCCAATGGCTACACCTTC.

The chain has TRBV6-5 and TRBJ1-1, with D unresolved. There are 13 residues in the CDR3. Between the trimmed V and J ends, which lost 6 bases and 2 bases, there was a span of 10 bases. CDR1 MNHEY and CDR2 SVGAGI come from the germline V gene. DNA for the CDR3: TGTGCCAGCAGAGATCCCACAAACACTGAAGCTTTCTTT. Translated: CASRDPTNTEAFF.

This chain links TRBV28 with TRBJ2-5; 9 bases match TRBD1. Germline CDR1 and CDR2: MDHEN and SYDVKM. The CDR3 runs 14 residues. Germline trimming cut 4 bases from V and 6 bases from J; bases unmatched to any gene: 6. CDR3: CASSSDNRGQTQYF. The DNA of the CDR3 is TGTGCCAGCAGTTCAGATAACAGGGGGCAGACCCAGTACTTC.

This clone has a single count. The V call is TRBV25-1, the J call TRBJ2-2, with D possibly matching TRBD2 (7 bases). This CDR3 spans 17 amino acids. Deletions cut 6 bases from V and 4 bases from J, with 21 bases between. Germline loops: CDR1 MGHDK, CDR2 SYGVNS. The CDR3 protein is CASSQTPAGASTGELFF. The CDR3 DNA is TGTGCCAGCAGCCAAACTCCGGCGGGGGCGAGCACCGGGGAGCTGTTTTTT. The complete variable domain, with remaining parts taken from reference TRBV25-1 and TRBJ2-2, reads EADIYQTPRYLVIGTGKKITLECSQTMGHDKMYWYQQDPGMELHLIHYSYGVNSTEKGDLSSESTVSRIRTEHFPLTLESARPSHTSQYLCASSQTPAGASTGELFFGEGSRLTVL.

This clone was observed a single time. The V gene is TRBV19, the J gene TRBJ1-3; weak D call: TRBD1 (5 bases). The germline CDR1 and CDR2 sequences are LNHDA and SQIVND (reference sequence). CDR3 size: 17 residues. V was trimmed by 3 bases and J by 0 bases, leaving 15 bases between them. Here the CDR3 reads CASSMSHGGGSGNTIYF. In DNA form, the CDR3 reads TGTGCCAGTAGTATGTCTCACGGGGGGGGCTCTGGAAACACCATATATTTT. The complete variable domain, with remaining parts taken from reference TRBV19 and TRBJ1-3, reads DGGITQSPKYLFRKEGQNVTLSCEQNLNHDAMYWYRQDPGQGLRLIYYSQIVNDFQKGDIAEGYSVSREKKESFPLTVTSAQKNPTAFYLCASSMSHGGGSGNTIYFGEGSWLTVV.

The chain has TRBV6-4 and TRBJ2-5, with D possibly TRBD1 on 6 matching bases. V was trimmed by 4 bases and J by 4 bases, leaving 10 bases between them. CDR1 and CDR2 (germline): MRHNA, SNTAGT. CDR3 length: 13 residues. The CDR3 DNA follows: TGTGCCAGCAGTGTACAGGGTGGAGAGACCCAGTACTTC. Residues: CASSVQGGETQYF.

The rearrangement joins TRBV5-1 to TRBJ1-2, with 10 nucleotides matching TRBD1. After removal of 4 bases from V and 6 bases from J, the junction contained 3 bases not matched to a gene. CDR1 and CDR2 from the germline V gene are SGHRS and YFSETQ. The CDR3 is 13 amino acids. The CDR3 coding sequence is TGCGCCAGCAGCAGAGGACAGGGGGATGGCTACACCTTC. It encodes CASSRGQGDGYTF.

This chain joins TRBV5-1 and TRBJ1-2; 7 bases line up with TRBD1. J lost 4 bases, V lost 0 bases, and 6 bases had no gene match. The CDR3 totals 15 residues. Germline CDR1 reads SGHRS; CDR2 reads YFSETQ. The CDR3 coding sequence is TGCGCCAGCAGCTTGGCCGGGGACAGTCTCTATGGCTACACCTTC. Its translation: CASSLAGDSLYGYTF.

The DNA of the CDR3 is TGCGCCAGCAGCCGGCCACAGGGGGATGAGCAGTTCTTC. Protein: CASSRPQGDEQFF. The V and J genes are TRBV4-1 and TRBJ2-1, with TRBD1 matching 8 bases. Trimming at V came to 4 bases and at J to 8 bases, leaving 4 bases not matched to a gene. The CDR3 loop spans 13 amino acids. Germline V CDR1 and CDR2: MGHRA, YSYEKL.

The genes are TRBV4-1 and TRBJ1-5; D uncertain. This CDR3 has 14 amino acids. Germline V gene data show CDR1 as MGHRA and CDR2 as YSYEKL. V dropped 0 bases and J dropped 5 bases, with 8 bases sitting between them. The CDR3 loop is CASSQEMRDQPQHF. Here the CDR3 DNA reads TGCGCCAGCAGCCAAGAGATGAGGGATCAGCCCCAGCATTTT.

The chain carries TRBV12-5 and TRBJ1-1, with D perhaps TRBD1 (5 bases). This CDR3 has 15 amino acids. Germline CDR1 is LGHNT and CDR2 is FRNRAP. V was cut by 0 bases and J by 4 bases, with 12 bases left in between. CDR3 residues: CASGLVRQGVTEAFF. For the CDR3, the DNA is TGTGCTAGTGGTTTGGTCCGACAAGGGGTCACTGAAGCTTTCTTT.

Regarding this clone: The junction does not match germline at one end; this may be a read error. This chain connects TRBV7-7 to TRBJ2-5; TRBD2 matches at 7 bases. The CDR3 has 16 residues. In germline, CDR1 is SSHAT, CDR2 FNYEAQ (reference sequence). CDR3 bases: TGTGCTAGCAGCCGGCGCGCGGGAGAGGGGCAAGAGACCCAGTACTTC. Its protein product is CASSRRAGEGQETQYF.

The chain couples TRBV6-6 to TRBJ2-7; 12 bases are a match to TRBD2. The V gene end was trimmed by 2 bases and the J gene end by 5 bases; junction bases not matched to a gene: 4. Germline V gives CDR1 MNHNY, CDR2 SVGAGI (reference sequence). The CDR3 has 15 residues. The CDR3 bases are TGTGCCAGCAGTTACGGTCTAGCGGGAGGGAACGAGCAGTACTTC. Its protein is CASSYGLAGGNEQYF.

The chain links TRBV7-6 to TRBJ2-2; TRBD1 matches 8 bases. The V segment lost 3 bases and the J segment 4 bases; nucleotides outside the gene matches: 1. The CDR3 has 14 amino acids. Germline lookup yields CDR1 SGHVS and CDR2 FNYEAQ. The CDR3 region has the DNA TGTGCCAGCAGCTTGACAGGGGTCACCGGGGAGCTGTTTTTT. It is translated as CASSLTGVTGELFF.

The chain recombines TRBV19 with TRBJ1-4; TRBD1 agrees at 7 bases. V dropped 10 bases and J dropped 0; count of bases not matched to a gene: 8. Germline values: CDR1 LNHDA, CDR2 SQIVND (reference sequence). CDR3 length: 15 residues. The DNA of the CDR3 is TGTGCCACGCGGGACAGCTTTACAACTAATGAAAAACTGTTTTTT. It codes for CATRDSFTTNEKLFF. The full variable domain, completed using reference TRBV19 and TRBJ1-4, is DGGITQSPKYLFRKEGQNVTLSCEQNLNHDAMYWYRQDPGQGLRLIYYSQIVNDFQKGDIAEGYSVSREKKESFPLTVTSAQKNPTAFYLCATRDSFTTNEKLFFGSGTQLSVL.